A selection of T cell receptor beta chains follows, all from one sample in a study of T cell repertoires in cytomegalovirus infection. Each CDR3 protein is one row after TCRdb ran MiXCR on the reads. The profile shows some 220,000 distinct CDR3 sequences, around an eighth of them singletons. Material for sequencing was PBMCs. Source of these receptors: a human donor in good health (CMV status not recorded). Some clones in this sample may be carry-over from other donors' samples. Each CDR3 is given with its conserved first and last residue. The D gene is left open where the match is weak. Some rows have no size entry. The others give once, few or many, or a class for an expanded clone.

>NA|many|TRBJ2-3|TRBV5-6
TGTGCCAGCAGCTTAGGACAGTCCACAGATACGCAGTATTTT
CASSLGQSTDTQYF
>NA|few|TRBJ2-1|TRBV12-3/TRBV12-4
TGTGCCAGCAGTGGGGGGTATTTGGACGAGCAGTTCTTC
CASSGGYLDEQFF
>NA|few|TRBJ2-3|TRBV29-1
TGCAGCGTGGCCGGATCAGATCGTGGAGATACGCAGTATTTT
CSVAGSDRGDTQYF
>NA|NA|TRBJ1-5|TRBV6-5
TGTGCCAGCAGTTACTCACGGGGGAACAATCAGCCCCAGCATTTT
CASSYSRGNNQPQHF
>NA|few|TRBJ2-3|TRBV11-3
TGTGCCAGCACGGCGGCCAGGGAAGGATCAGATACGCAGTATTTT
CASTAAREGSDTQYF
>NA|many|TRBJ1-5|TRBV27
TGTGCCAGCAGTCCCCTGGCCGGGAGGGGCAATCAGCCCCAGCATTTT
CASSPLAGRGNQPQHF
>NA|many|TRBJ1-1|TRBV13
TGTGCCAGCAGCCCCCGGTTGGGCCGCAAGTCGGCCACTGAAGCTTTCTTT
CASSPRLGRKSATEAFF
>TRBD1|few|TRBJ2-7|TRBV2
TGTGCCAGCAGTGAAGACAGGGGCTCCTACGAGCAGTACTTC
CASSEDRGSYEQYF
>NA|NA|TRBJ1-1|TRBV12-3/TRBV12-4
TGTGCCAGCAGTTTTGGACAGCACACTGAAGCTTTCTTT
CASSFGQHTEAFF
>TRBD1|few|TRBJ1-5|TRBV2
TGTGCCAGCAGTATGGGACAGGGCTCCCAGCATTTT
CASSMGQGSQHF
>TRBD2|many|TRBJ2-5|TRBV7-2
TGTGCCAGCAGCGGTTCACTAGCGGGGTATGAGACCCAGTACTTC
CASSGSLAGYETQYF
>NA|many|TRBJ2-5|TRBV28
TGTGCCAGCAGTGAGCTATCTAGTGTTGAGACCCAGTACTTC
CASSELSSVETQYF
>NA|many|TRBJ2-6|TRBV7-3
TGTGCCAGCAGCTTCCGGATCGCAGGGGCCAACGTCCTGACTTTC
CASSFRIAGANVLTF